The source of this T cell receptor beta chain is a study of CD8 T cells in Susac syndrome. The RNA input was about 0.5 to 1 ug, and it was reverse transcribed with random hexamers. TCRdb processed the immunoSEQ multiplex PCR reads anew with MiXCR; each CDR3 protein has one entry. The repertoire holds around 80,000 distinct CDR3 sequences, with approximately 93% as singletons. TCR beta sequencing was performed on blood CD8+ and CD4+ T cells. The CDR3 has 14 amino acids. Trimming removed 1 base at V and 0 bases at J, with 8 bases between. Per the germline V gene, CDR1 is DFQATT and CDR2 is SNEGSKA (reference sequence).

The sequence was obtained from a human donor with Susac syndrome. The chain combines TRBV20-1 with TRBJ2-3; no definite D call. Sequencing was carried out using CD8+ T cells from PBMCs. Written as DNA, the CDR3 is TGCAGTGCTAGAGTCGCGAGGAGCACAGATACGCAGTATTTT. Protein product: CSARVARSTDTQYF.